A selection of T cell receptor beta chains follows, all from one sample in a study of T-cell reconstitution after alpha-beta-depleted transplantation in children. TCRdb passed the PCR reads through MiXCR, listing each CDR3 protein once. Of 190,000 or so distinct CDR3 sequences in the sample, roughly 14% are singletons; the top ten hold 13%. The material was PBMCs from the stem cell graft donor, obtained from the stem cell graft. The receptors originated from a human donor who donated a stem cell graft to a child with acute lymphoblastic leukemia. Each CDR3 is given with its conserved first and last residue. A D gene is named only where the DNA matches it firmly. Clone size is not always given. Where it is, it says once, few, many or a class for expanded clones.

many	14	TRBJ1-1	TRBD1	TRBV11-2	TGTGCCAGCAGGTCGGGACAGGGTAACACTGAAGCTTTCTTT	CASRSGQGNTEAFF
many	14	TRBJ1-1	-	TRBV30	TGTGCCTGGAATTTACGGACCCTGAACACTGAAGCTTTCTTT	CAWNLRTLNTEAFF
many	15	TRBJ1-2	-	TRBV3-1	TGTGCCAGCAGCCAAGCGGGGCAGGGCATCTGGGGCTACACCTTC	CASSQAGQGIWGYTF
-	16	TRBJ2-1	-	TRBV7-2	TGTGCCAGCAGCTTATATCCACCCGGCCGTGGAAATGAGCAGTTCTTC	CASSLYPPGRGNEQFF
few	19	TRBJ2-1	TRBD2	TRBV9	TGTGCCAGCAGCGTAGTCGCTAGCGGGAGGGCCTGGTCCTACAATGAGCAGTTCTTC	CASSVVASGRAWSYNEQFF
-	15	TRBJ2-7	-	TRBV7-8	TGTGCCAGCAGTCAATCCCGGACGGCGCCCTACGAGCAGTACTTC	CASSQSRTAPYEQYF
few	16	TRBJ1-4	-	TRBV15	TGTGCCACCAGCAGAGATGGGACTATAAAGAATGAAAAACTGTTTTTT	CATSRDGTIKNEKLFF
many	16	TRBJ2-3	TRBD2	TRBV5-6	TGTGCCAGCAGCTTGAGATCCGGGACTAGCGGCGATACGCAGTATTTT	CASSLRSGTSGDTQYF
many	15	TRBJ2-7	-	TRBV7-9	TGTGCCAGCAGCTCCTCCTCGAGTCGCTTCTACGAGCAGTACTTC	CASSSSSSRFYEQYF
few	16	TRBJ2-2	-	TRBV20-1	TGCAGTGCTAGAGATGGCACGGGAGTGAACACCGGGGAGCTGTTTTTT	CSARDGTGVNTGELFF
many	15	TRBJ1-5	-	TRBV6-2/TRBV6-3	TGTGCCAGCAGTTATACAGGGTTGGGCAATCAGCCCCAGCATTTT	CASSYTGLGNQPQHF
many	15	TRBJ2-1	TRBD1	TRBV2	TGTGCCAGCGGGGGCGCAGGGGGATCCTACAATGAGCAGTTCTTC	CASGGAGGSYNEQFF
-	11	TRBJ2-2	-	TRBV29-1	TGCAGCGTTGTTGGGGCCGGGGAGCTGTTTTTT	CSVVGAGELFF
many	14	TRBJ1-1	-	TRBV6-1	TGTGCCAGCAGTGAAGTCTCAATGAACACTGAAGCTTTCTTT	CASSEVSMNTEAFF
-	15	TRBJ2-7	TRBD1	TRBV5-1	TGCGCCAGCAGCTTGGTCGTTGGGACAGCATACGAGCAGTACTTC	CASSLVVGTAYEQYF
-	14	TRBJ2-7	-	TRBV30	TGTGCCTGGAGACCGGGATCGACCTCCTACGAGCAGTACTTC	CAWRPGSTSYEQYF
-	17	TRBJ2-1	-	TRBV7-9	TGTGCCAGCAGCCCACCCATTGGCGGGGGCATATACAATGAGCAGTTCTTC	CASSPPIGGGIYNEQFF
few	13	TRBJ2-1	-	TRBV20-1	TGCAGTGCTACTCAATCGACAGTCAGTGAGCAGTTCTTC	CSATQSTVSEQFF
many	15	TRBJ2-1	TRBD2	TRBV27	TGTGCCAGCAGTCATACTAGCGGGAGTCCCCCTGAGCAGTTCTTC	CASSHTSGSPPEQFF
many	12	TRBJ1-1	-	TRBV27	TGTGCCAGCAGTTCTGCGGGCACTGAAGCTTTCTTT	CASSSAGTEAFF
many	14	TRBJ2-7	-	TRBV5-6	TGTGCCAGCAGCTTGGGACAGCTCGCCTACGAGCAGTACTTC	CASSLGQLAYEQYF
many	12	TRBJ1-2	TRBD1	TRBV29-1	TGCAGCGTTTTTAGACAGGGGGAGGGCTACACCTTC	CSVFRQGEGYTF
many	15	TRBJ2-7	-	TRBV5-1	TGCGCCAGCAGCTTCCTTGGTGGACAGACCTACGAGCAGTACTTC	CASSFLGGQTYEQYF
many	16	TRBJ2-1	-	TRBV25-1	TGTGCCAGCAGTGACCCACCCGACAGACGTCTCAATGAGCAGTTCTTC	CASSDPPDRRLNEQFF
many	16	TRBJ2-3	TRBD1	TRBV4-1	TGCGCCAGCAGCCCCAACAGGGGGCCTGCCACAGATACGCAGTATTTT	CASSPNRGPATDTQYF
many	12	TRBJ1-1	-	TRBV7-8	TGTGCCAGCAGCACGCAAAAGTGGGAAGCTTTCTTT	CASSTQKWEAFF
few	13	TRBJ2-5	TRBD1	TRBV29-1	TGCAGCGTTAGGACAGGGATGGAAGAGACCCAGTACTTC	CSVRTGMEETQYF
many	14	TRBJ2-7	-	TRBV25-1	TGTGCCAGCAGTGAATTATCAGGGGTAGGGGAGCAGTACTTC	CASSELSGVGEQYF
many	16	TRBJ1-2	-	TRBV29-1	TGCAGCGTTGATTGGCGGCAGGGAAGGACTTTCTATGGCTACACCTTC	CSVDWRQGRTFYGYTF
-	15	TRBJ2-1	TRBD2	TRBV20-1	TGCAGTGCCAGCCAGACTAGCGGATTCTACAATGAGCAGTTCTTC	CSASQTSGFYNEQFF
many	16	TRBJ2-7	-	TRBV20-1	TGCAGTGCTAGCACCCTCTTTAGTGTCAGGGGCTACGAGCAGTACTTC	CSASTLFSVRGYEQYF
many	12	TRBJ1-1	-	TRBV5-1	TGCGCCAGCAGCTCCGGTAACACTGAAGCTTTCTTT	CASSSGNTEAFF
few	17	TRBJ2-6	-	TRBV10-3	TGTGCCATCAGCGCCGACAGGACCTCGCATGGGGCCAACGTCCTGACTTTC	CAISADRTSHGANVLTF
many	15	TRBJ2-1	-	TRBV29-1	TGCAGCGGTGGGACTGACCTAAGCTCCTACAATGAGCAGTTCTTC	CSGGTDLSSYNEQFF
many	18	TRBJ2-6	-	TRBV12-3/TRBV12-4	TGTGCCAGCACTTCTGAACCTCTACAGTGGTCTGGGGCCAACGTCCTGACTTTC	CASTSEPLQWSGANVLTF
many	15	TRBJ2-3	TRBD2	TRBV7-7	TGTGCTAGCAGCTTCACTAGCGCCTGCACAGATACGCAGTATTTT	CASSFTSACTDTQYF
-	16	TRBJ1-5	-	TRBV6-1	TGTGCCAGCAGTGAAGATTTCAGATCCGGGCGGCAGCCCCAGCATTTT	CASSEDFRSGRQPQHF
many	11	TRBJ1-2	-	TRBV20-1	TGCAGTGCTAGAAGAGGGAACGGCTACACCTTC	CSARRGNGYTF
many	17	TRBJ2-4	TRBD1	TRBV7-2	TGTGCCAGCAGGGCGCTAGTTTTGACAGGGGGATTAAACATTCAGTACTTC	CASRALVLTGGLNIQYF
many	11	TRBJ2-7	TRBD2	TRBV20-1	TGCAGTGCTGGCGGGAGGGGCGAGCAGTACTTC	CSAGGRGEQYF
-	12	TRBJ2-1	-	TRBV4-2	TGTGCCAGCAGCCGCACCCGGGATGAGCAGTTCTTC	CASSRTRDEQFF
-	15	TRBJ1-5	-	TRBV5-6	TGTGCCAGCAGCTTAGGAATCGCGCGTGATCAGCCCCAGCATTTT	CASSLGIARDQPQHF
many	13	TRBJ2-1	TRBD2	TRBV20-1	TGCAGTGTAAGAGCGGGAGGAGACAATGAGCAGTTCTTC	CSVRAGGDNEQFF
many	14	TRBJ2-5	-	TRBV7-9	TGTGCCAGCAGCTTCAAGAGCGATCGAGAGACCCAGTACTTC	CASSFKSDRETQYF
many	14	TRBJ2-7	-	TRBV5-6	TGTGCCAGCAGCCTACCGGACGGTACCTACGAGCAGTACTTC	CASSLPDGTYEQYF
many	15	TRBJ1-4	-	TRBV13	TGTGCCAGCAGCAGAGCCCTGGACACCAGACAAAAACTGTTTTTT	CASSRALDTRQKLFF
many	14	TRBJ2-3	TRBD1	TRBV5-1	TGCGCCAGCAGCTCGAACAGGGGGGATGGTCGTAATTATTTT	CASSSNRGDGRNYF
-	19	TRBJ2-7	TRBD2	TRBV7-8	TGTGCCAGCAGCTTTGGGGACGGGACTAGCGGGAGTCAGTCCTACGAGCAGTACTTC	CASSFGDGTSGSQSYEQYF